This T cell receptor beta chain was obtained from a study of cytomegalovirus exposure and HLA in healthy donors. Study-level findings and limits: Apparent HLA restriction characterized most CMV-associated TCR beta chains in a later analysis. Rare TCR sequences dominated, though some public TCRs recurred in many donors.

This clone came up a few times. Its matching antigen is unknown. The CDR3 contains 16 residues. The germline V gene encodes CDR1 SGHRS and CDR2 YFSETQ. Trimming took 2 bases from V and 7 from J, leaving 19 bases between them. PCR primers comprised 60 Vbeta and 13 Jbeta primers. Clones were read by immunoSEQ multiplex PCR, and TCRdb kept only the in-frame ones, dropping some. The sample yields around 140,000 clones, around 10% seen once. The sequence was obtained from a woman aged 40 to 50 in good health and CMV-seropositive. This sequence joins TRBV5-1 and TRBJ2-1, with D possibly TRBD1 on 6 matching bases. Sample: PBMCs. The CDR3, as DNA: TGCGCCAGCAGCTTTAACGACTGGGCTCAGGGGAATGAGCAGTTCTTC. Its protein is CASSFNDWAQGNEQFF.